This T cell receptor beta chain is from a study of identical twins. The ends lost 6 bases at V and 4 bases at J; junction bases unmatched: 16. The CDR3 totals 18 residues. Study-wide results and caveats: Conclusions rested on cross-sectional statistics rather than following the same donors.

TCRdb analysed the 5' RACE reads with MiXCR anew, one entry per CDR3 protein. The sample records under 800,000 distinct CDR3 sequences, around 20% being singletons. Worth noting for this clonotype: Its antigen is not identified.

These data were likewise used in another study, on T cells expressing NK-cell markers.

The J gene is TRBJ2-7, the V gene TRBV12-3 or TRBV12-4, with 12 bases aligning to TRBD2. Specimen: PBMCs. This clonotype was sampled from a woman aged 18-35 years in good health. The CDR3 is CASSTVDTSSGRVYEQYF. CDR3 nucleotide sequence: TGTGCCAGCAGCACCGTAGACACGTCTAGCGGGAGGGTGTACGAGCAGTACTTC.